This TCR beta chain was identified during a study of cytomegalovirus exposure and HLA in healthy donors. Notes on the study in general: There were reportedly fewer N-insertions in an Asian-associated ancestry cluster than the roughly 670-donor mean, in a later analysis. A later analysis linked a missense variant in DCLRE1C to the trimming of TCR beta V and J genes.

The CDR3 length is 15 residues. CDR1 and CDR2 from the germline V gene are SGHVS and FQNEAQ. Germline trimming cut 5 bases from V and 5 bases from J; bases unmatched to any gene: 7. It was healthy bone marrow donors who served as donors. PCR used 60 Vbeta primers and 13 Jbeta primers. Clones were sequenced by immunoSEQ multiplex PCR, and TCRdb holds only the in-frame ones, with some missing. The sample yields about 170,000 clones, over 80% seen once. In the case of this clone: Antigen unknown.

The specimen sequenced was PBMCs. The TCR comes from a girl aged 5 to 17 in good health and CMV-seropositive. The V call is TRBV7-8, the J call TRBJ1-4; the match to TRBD1 covers 8 bases. CDR3 DNA: TGTGCCAGCAGCGCATGGACAGGGTGGAATGAAAAACTGTTTTTT. As protein: CASSAWTGWNEKLFF.